A single T cell receptor (beta chain) is shown here with its context. The entry originates in a study of blood T cell repertoires in COVID-19. Sequenced by immunoSEQ multiplex PCR; TCRdb stores in-frame clones only, minus some. The repertoire includes around 170,000 clones, about 88% of them detected once, and 9% to 10% sits in the top ten. Specimen: PBMCs or T cells enriched from blood (not recorded which). The TCR sequence derives from a woman younger than 30 who had recovered from COVID-19.

CDR3 nucleotide sequence: TGTGCCAGCAGCCCGATGGGGGCGCTGAACACTGAAGCTTTCTTT. It is translated as CASSPMGALNTEAFF. The V gene is TRBV16, the J gene TRBJ1-1; weak D call: TRBD1 (6 bases). V dropped 4 bases and J dropped 0 bases, with 12 bases sitting between them. Germline values: CDR1 KGHSY, CDR2 FQNENV. The CDR3 length is 15 residues.